The 7 T cell receptor beta chains below all came from one sample that was sequenced in a study of T cells after posttransplantation cyclophosphamide. Assay: immunoSEQ multiplex PCR; the TCRdb copy retains only in-frame clones and omits some. In the table there are some 9,700 clones, 98% of which are singletons. The naive gate required viable CD3+CD4+ or CD3+CD8+ cells with CCR7+CD45RA+CD45RO-CD95-CD27+CD28+ phenotype. Input material: naive CD4+ T cells sorted from PBMCs. The receptors stem from a woman aged 55 to 70 in good health, CMV-negative, and a related stem cell transplant donor.

This rearrangement joins TRBV30 to TRBJ1-2; D is uncertain. Per germline, CDR1 GTSNPN and CDR2 SVGIG (reference sequence). The CDR3 consists of 13 residues. V was shortened by 0 bases and J by 6 bases, with 11 bases between the two germline ends. The CDR3 bases are TGTGCCTGGAGTGTGTCGGGGTCAAATGGCTACACCTTC. Translated: CAWSVSGSNGYTF.

The chain employs TRBV9 and TRBJ2-1, with 9 bases identical to TRBD2. V lost 0 bases to trimming and J lost 8 bases; unmatched junction nucleotides: 3. The CDR3 runs to 14 residues. From germline, CDR1 is SGDLS and CDR2 YYNGEE. The CDR3 nucleotides read TGTGCCAGCAGCGTAGGGGTAGCGGGAGATGAGCAGTTCTTC. Protein: CASSVGVAGDEQFF.

V usage is TRBV19 and J usage is TRBJ2-6; D not certain. The length of the CDR3 is 13 residues. V was clipped by 10 bases and J by 0 bases, with 7 bases between them. Germline CDR1 and CDR2: LNHDA and SQIVND (reference sequence). The CDR3 protein is CATVSSGANVLTF. CDR3 in DNA: TGTGCCACCGTCTCCTCTGGGGCCAACGTCCTGACTTTC.

V and J are TRBV7-9 and TRBJ1-4; D remains ambiguous. Germline loops: CDR1 SEHNR, CDR2 FQNEAQ (reference sequence). The CDR3 consists of 12 residues. Between the trimmed V and J ends, which lost 5 bases and 8 bases, there was a span of 9 bases. As DNA, the CDR3 is TGTGCCAGCAGCCCTCCTGGCGAAAAACTGTTTTTT. This encodes CASSPPGEKLFF.

This rearrangement joins TRBV5-4 to TRBJ2-2; 12 nucleotides line up with TRBD2. CDR1 SGHNT and CDR2 YYREEE come from the germline V gene (reference sequence). There are 17 residues in the CDR3. Trimming removed 4 bases from V and 2 bases from J; junction bases left unmatched: 6. In DNA, the CDR3 is TGTGCCAGCAGCGGACTAGCGGGATTGGCAAACACCGGGGAGCTGTTTTTT. Translated, it gives CASSGLAGLANTGELFF.

The chain couples TRBV5-1 to TRBJ2-3, with 16 bases lining up with TRBD2. J lost 8 bases, V lost 4 bases, and 13 bases had no gene match. Germline V gives CDR1 SGHRS, CDR2 YFSETQ. This CDR3 has 18 amino acids. This CDR3 is CASSRGLAGGPSSGTQYF. For the CDR3, the DNA is TGCGCCAGCAGCAGGGGACTAGCGGGGGGGCCATCCTCAGGTACGCAGTATTTT.

This chain connects TRBV6-5 to TRBJ2-1; TRBD1 might be the D (7 bases). The CDR3 extends over 15 amino acids. V was cut by 0 bases and J by 8 bases, with 14 bases left in between. From germline, CDR1 is MNHEY and CDR2 SVGAGI. The CDR3, as DNA: TGTGCCAGCAGTTACTCAGGCAGGGGGGTGTATGAGCAGTTCTTC. Its protein product is CASSYSGRGVYEQFF.